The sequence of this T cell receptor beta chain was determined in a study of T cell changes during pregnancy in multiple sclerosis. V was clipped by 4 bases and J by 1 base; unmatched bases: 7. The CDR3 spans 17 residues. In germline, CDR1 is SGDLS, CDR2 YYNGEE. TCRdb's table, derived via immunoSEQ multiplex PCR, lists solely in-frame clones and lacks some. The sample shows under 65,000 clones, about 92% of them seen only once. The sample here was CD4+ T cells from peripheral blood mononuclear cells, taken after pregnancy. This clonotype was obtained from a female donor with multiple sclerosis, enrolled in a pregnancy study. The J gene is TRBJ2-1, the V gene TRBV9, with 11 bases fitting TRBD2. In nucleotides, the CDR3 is TGTGCCAGCAGCTCCAGCACTAGCGGGGGATCCTACAATGAGCAGTTCTTC. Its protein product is CASSSSTSGGSYNEQFF. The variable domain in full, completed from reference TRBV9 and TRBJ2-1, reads DSGVTQTPKHLITATGQRVTLRCSPRSGDLSVYWYQQSLDQGLQFLIQYYNGEERAKGNILERFSAQQFPDLHSELNLSSLELGDSALYFCASSSSTSGGSYNEQFFGPGTRLTVL.